Presented here are 32 T cell receptor beta chains from one specimen sequenced in a study of graft-versus-host responses after intestinal transplantation. Their specific antigens are unknown. TCRdb's table, derived via immunoSEQ multiplex PCR, lists solely in-frame clones and lacks some. The data show tens of thousands of clones, around 80% seen once. Sample: unstimulated CD4+ T cells sorted from spleen or lymph node cells, taken before intestinal transplant. These receptors were obtained from a human donor who received an intestinal transplant.

The genes are TRBV10-3 and TRBJ2-1; 12 bases agree with TRBD2. Germline V gene sequence: CDR1 ENHRY, CDR2 SYGVKD. After removal of 5 bases from V and 8 bases from J, the junction contained 7 bases not matched to a gene. The CDR3 spans 15 residues. The CDR3 DNA follows: TGTGCCATCAGTAGGACTAGCGGGGTGCCCCATGAGCAGTTCTTC. Its protein is CAISRTSGVPHEQFF.

This chain uses TRBV19 with TRBJ1-2; D is ambiguous. In germline, CDR1 is LNHDA, CDR2 SQIVND (reference sequence). The CDR3 extends over 14 amino acids. V lost 4 bases and J lost 3, with 12 bases in between. The CDR3 nucleotides read TGTGCCAGTAGTACTCCTGGCCGGGACTATGGCTACACCTTC. Translation: CASSTPGRDYGYTF. Combining the CDR3 with reference TRBV19 and TRBJ1-2 gives the whole variable domain DGGITQSPKYLFRKEGQNVTLSCEQNLNHDAMYWYRQDPGQGLRLIYYSQIVNDFQKGDIAEGYSVSREKKESFPLTVTSAQKNPTAFYLCASSTPGRDYGYTFGSGTRLTVV.

The chain combines TRBV2 with TRBJ2-1; D unclear. The CDR3 extends over 11 amino acids. In germline, CDR1 is SNHLY, CDR2 FYNNEI. V was shortened by 2 bases and J by 13 bases, with 9 bases between the two germline ends. The CDR3 DNA sequence: TGTGCCAGCAGTGAACGAGGAAGCCAGTTCTTC. Translating gives CASSERGSQFF.

The chain uses TRBV2 and TRBJ1-5; TRBD1 matches 8 bases. Trimming cost V 8 bases and J 6 bases; bases outside gene matches: 12. This CDR3 spans 15 amino acids. Germline CDR1 and CDR2: SNHLY and FYNNEI. DNA of the CDR3: TGTGCCAGCTCTTTGACGGCAGGGGGCAGTCAGCCCCAGCATTTT. This sequence encodes CASSLTAGGSQPQHF.

Comments on this clone: The same CDR3 is also encoded by other DNA sequences in this sample. The chain combines TRBV12-5 with TRBJ2-5, with 8 bases fitting TRBD2. From germline, CDR1 is LGHNT and CDR2 FRNRAP. The V segment lost 0 bases and the J segment 2 bases; nucleotides outside the gene matches: 5. The CDR3 covers 16 residues. CDR3 residues: CASGLVPGGGQETQYF. The CDR3 DNA sequence: TGTGCTAGTGGTTTGGTCCCGGGCGGGGGGCAAGAGACCCAGTACTTC.

In this sample, this clone turned up once. The J gene is TRBJ2-2, the V gene TRBV11-3; perhaps TRBD2 as D (5 bases). From germline, CDR1 is SGHNT and CDR2 YENEEA. V was clipped by 2 bases and J by 7 bases, with 14 bases between them. The CDR3 consists of 15 residues. The CDR3: CASSLIKGRGGELFF. The DNA of the CDR3 is TGTGCCAGCAGCTTAATAAAGGGCCGGGGCGGGGAGCTGTTTTTT.

This clone was detected only a few times. The rearrangement links TRBV27 to TRBJ1-2; TRBD1 matches at 9 bases. This CDR3 has 14 residues. Germline V gene sequence: CDR1 MNHEY, CDR2 SMNVEV (reference sequence). The J segment lost 4 bases and the V segment lost 5 bases, leaving 5 bases of the junction unmatched. The CDR3 DNA reads TGTGCCAGCAGTACAGGGGGCGTAGGCTATGGCTACACCTTC. Translation gives CASSTGGVGYGYTF.

The rearrangement joins TRBV28 to TRBJ2-7; TRBD1 matches 8 bases. The CDR3 has 14 amino acids. V gave up 1 base and J gave up 6 bases; unmatched junction bases: 5. CDR1 is MDHEN and CDR2 is SYDVKM in the germline V gene. The CDR3 is CASSLYPGTGEQYF. As DNA, the CDR3 is TGTGCCAGCAGTTTATACCCCGGGACAGGCGAGCAGTACTTC.

The V and J genes are TRBV5-1 and TRBJ2-7, with 12 bases that match TRBD2. The V gene's germline CDR1 is SGHRS and CDR2 YFSETQ. Trimming removed 5 bases from V and 0 bases from J; junction bases left unmatched: 3. The CDR3 has 15 amino acids. This CDR3 reads CASSRLAGVSYEQYF. CDR3 in DNA: TGCGCCAGCAGTCGACTAGCGGGGGTCTCCTACGAGCAGTACTTC.

With regard to this clone: This same CDR3 is encoded by further DNA sequences in the sample. CDR3 coding DNA: TGTGCCAGCTCACCACGTTCGGGACAGGGATTCAGTTCTTACGAGCAGTACTTC. Translated: CASSPRSGQGFSSYEQYF. The chain recombines TRBV18 with TRBJ2-7, with 9 bases identical to TRBD1. The junction had 14 bases not matched to a gene; V was cut back by 1 base and J by 4 bases. Germline CDR1 and CDR2: KGHSH and LQKENI. This CDR3 comprises 18 residues.

The J gene is TRBJ1-4, the V gene TRBV15, with unresolved D. The V end was cut by 11 bases, the J end by 1 base, with 8 bases between. The germline gives CDR1 LNHNV, CDR2 YYDKDF (reference sequence). The length of the CDR3 is 12 residues. The CDR3 region is CAPARTNEKLFF. For the CDR3, the DNA is TGTGCCCCAGCCAGAACTAATGAAAAACTGTTTTTT.

The gene calls are TRBV5-1 and TRBJ2-5; 9 nucleotides match TRBD2. After removal of 3 bases from V and 4 bases from J, the junction contained 10 bases not matched to a gene. The CDR3 has 16 amino acids. Germline CDR1 reads SGHRS; CDR2 reads YFSETQ. The CDR3 loop is CASSSTPGLASETQYF. For the CDR3, the DNA is TGCGCCAGCAGCTCGACACCGGGACTAGCATCAGAGACCCAGTACTTC.

The chain combines TRBV30 with TRBJ2-7; the D gene is possibly TRBD2 (6 bases). The germline gives CDR1 GTSNPN, CDR2 SVGIG (reference sequence). This CDR3 comprises 14 residues. V shed 0 bases and J shed 4 bases, with 13 bases lying between them. The CDR3 sequence is CAWSVNSGPYEQYF. CDR3 coding DNA: TGTGCCTGGAGTGTGAATAGCGGACCATACGAGCAGTACTTC. Full variable domain (missing parts from reference TRBV30 and TRBJ2-7): SQTIHQWPATLVQPVGSPLSLECTVEGTSNPNLYWYRQAAGRGLQLLFYSVGIGQISSEVPQNLSASRPQDRQFILSSKKLLLSDSGFYLCAWSVNSGPYEQYFGPGTRLTVT.

This chain links TRBV7-3 with TRBJ2-1; D is undetermined. The CDR3 loop spans 14 amino acids. Germline CDR1 is SGHTA and CDR2 is FQGTGA. The V end was cut by 1 base, the J end by 3 bases, with 7 bases between. CDR3 amino acids: CASSLNLVYNEQFF. The CDR3 DNA sequence: TGTGCCAGCAGCTTAAATCTAGTCTACAATGAGCAGTTCTTC.

This clone came up once. The chain couples TRBV6-5 to TRBJ2-2; the D gene is possibly TRBD2 (6 bases). The CDR3 loop spans 13 amino acids. The germline V gene encodes CDR1 MNHEY and CDR2 SVGAGI. V lost 8 bases and J 7 bases, leaving 14 bases between the germline ends. The chain's CDR3 is CASSLRGYGELFF. DNA of the CDR3: TGTGCCAGCTCCCTTCGGGGGTACGGGGAGCTGTTTTTT.

The V and J genes are TRBV29-1 and TRBJ2-7, with D unclear. CDR3 length: 14 residues. Germline V gene lookup returns CDR1 SQVTM and CDR2 ANQGSEA. Trimming stripped 0 bases from V and 1 base from J, with 10 bases between. The CDR3: CSVEDPGRSYEQYF. The DNA for the CDR3 is TGCAGCGTTGAAGATCCCGGACGGTCCTACGAGCAGTACTTC.

The rearrangement joins TRBV1 to TRBJ2-5; the DNA was not used to check the table's D call, TRBD2. TRBV1 is described as a pseudogene. This CDR3 spans 14 amino acids. This CDR3 is CTSSQSRYQETQYF. The CDR3 DNA reads TGCACCAGCAGCCAAAGCCGGTACCAAGAGACCCAGTACTTC.

The chain has TRBV6-6 and TRBJ1-2; 8 bases align to TRBD1. There are 15 residues in the CDR3. From germline, CDR1 is MNHNY and CDR2 SVGAGI (reference sequence). The V segment lost 2 bases and the J segment 4 bases; nucleotides outside the gene matches: 6. The CDR3 region is CASSYPDRDSYGYTF. The DNA for the CDR3 is TGTGCCAGCAGTTACCCGGACAGGGATTCCTATGGCTACACCTTC.

This clone was counted a single time. The V call is TRBV27, the J call TRBJ1-2; tentatively, D is TRBD1 (6 bases). Germline V CDR1 and CDR2: MNHEY, SMNVEV (reference sequence). This CDR3 is built from 15 residues. V lost 0 bases, J lost 4 bases, and 12 bases lay in between. The CDR3 bases are TGTGCCAGCAGTTTATCCAATAACAGGGTCTATGGCTACACCTTC. This sequence encodes CASSLSNNRVYGYTF.

This chain uses TRBV6-5 with TRBJ2-5; 8 bases align to TRBD2. Germline CDR1 reads MNHEY; CDR2 reads SVGAGI. The CDR3 contains 16 residues. The V segment lost 4 bases and the J segment 4 bases; nucleotides outside the gene matches: 11. CDR3 amino acids: CASSLGLQRGLETQYF. CDR3 coding DNA: TGTGCCAGCAGTTTGGGATTGCAGCGGGGGTTAGAGACCCAGTACTTC.

This chain links TRBV7-9 with TRBJ2-5; D may match TRBD1 or TRBD2 (5 bases each). The V end lost 3 bases, the J end lost 5 bases, and 16 bases lay between the germline ends. CDR1 is SEHNR, CDR2 FQNEAQ, per germline (reference sequence). The CDR3 spans 15 residues. The chain's CDR3 is CASSFSNGKGETQYF. DNA for the CDR3: TGTGCCAGCAGCTTTTCTAACGGGAAGGGGGAGACCCAGTACTTC.

The chain combines TRBV6-1 with TRBJ1-2; possible D gene TRBD1, 5 bases. The germline V gene has CDR1 MNHNS and CDR2 SASEGT. This CDR3 comprises 11 residues. With 5 bases removed from V and 6 bases from J, the gap between germline ends came to 7 bases. CDR3 sequence reads: CASSFRDGYTF. Written as DNA, the CDR3 is TGTGCCAGCAGTTTCAGGGATGGCTACACCTTC.

The chain carries TRBV7-3 and TRBJ2-1, with TRBD2 identical over 16 bases. Losses at the gene ends were 1 base for V and 2 bases for J; bases not matched to a gene: 8. The CDR3 covers 20 residues. CDR1 and CDR2 from the germline V gene are SGHTA and FQGTGA. The CDR3 DNA is TGTGCCAGCAGCTTAATCCGAGGGACTAGCGGGAGGGATACCTACAATGAGCAGTTCTTC. It is translated as CASSLIRGTSGRDTYNEQFF.

The rearrangement joins TRBV10-1 to TRBJ2-7; unclear D gene. Trimming pared 11 bases from V and 0 bases from J, leaving 5 bases between. Germline CDR1 WNHNN, CDR2 SYGVQD (reference sequence). The CDR3 spans 10 residues. The DNA of the CDR3 is TGCGCCGTGAGCTCCTACGAGCAGTACTTC. Translation: CAVSSYEQYF.

The V call is TRBV28, the J call TRBJ2-1; D uncertain. This CDR3 comprises 15 residues. CDR1 MDHEN and CDR2 SYDVKM come from the germline V gene. The V end was cut by 3 bases, the J end by 0 bases, with 9 bases between. The chain's CDR3 is CASSFNPSSYNEQFF. The CDR3 DNA sequence: TGTGCCAGCAGTTTTAATCCGAGCTCCTACAATGAGCAGTTCTTC.

The chain uses TRBV4-2 and TRBJ2-1, with 8 bases identical to TRBD2. V was pared by 1 base and J by 9 bases, with 2 bases of the junction left unmatched. The germline gives CDR1 LGHNA, CDR2 YNFKEQ. CDR3 length: 13 amino acids. In DNA form, the CDR3 reads TGTGCCAGCAGCCAAGCGGGGGGGCCTGAGCAGTTCTTC. Its protein product is CASSQAGGPEQFF.

This chain joins TRBV7-6 and TRBJ2-3; 10 nucleotides line up with TRBD2. J gave up 4 bases and V 1 base, and 5 bases lay outside the gene matches. The CDR3 totals 16 residues. CDR1 SGHVS and CDR2 FNYEAQ come from the germline V gene. The CDR3, as DNA: TGTGCCAGCAGCTTAGGAGCGGGGGGGCCCTCAGATACGCAGTATTTT. Its translation: CASSLGAGGPSDTQYF.

The table lists this clone with a few counts. The CDR3 spells CASSSGPQKGDTQYF. The CDR3 nucleotides read TGCGCCAGCAGCTCGGGACCCCAAAAAGGCGATACGCAGTATTTT. This chain uses TRBV5-1 with TRBJ2-3, with D possibly called TRBD1 or TRBD2 (5 bases each). Germline V gene sequence: CDR1 SGHRS, CDR2 YFSETQ. This CDR3 is 15 amino acids long. Trimming stripped 3 bases from V and 6 bases from J, with 17 bases between.

The chain employs TRBV27 and TRBJ2-7; 7 nucleotides line up with TRBD2. The CDR3 extends over 12 amino acids. Germline V gives CDR1 MNHEY, CDR2 SMNVEV (reference sequence). The V segment lost 7 bases and the J segment 4 bases; nucleotides outside the gene matches: 4. The CDR3 nucleotides read TGTGCCAGCACTAGCGGTATTTACGAGCAGTACTTC. This translates into CASTSGIYEQYF.

V usage is TRBV28 and J usage is TRBJ2-5, with TRBD1 identical over 9 bases. The CDR3 has 14 residues. The germline V gene has CDR1 MDHEN and CDR2 SYDVKM. After removal of 5 bases from V and 7 bases from J, the junction contained 8 bases not matched to a gene. In nucleotides, the CDR3 is TGTGCCAGCAGTCTCTCCGGGACAGGGTGGACCCAGTACTTC. Translating gives CASSLSGTGWTQYF.

The V and J genes are TRBV27 and TRBJ2-7; D might be TRBD1 (5 bases). Germline values: CDR1 MNHEY, CDR2 SMNVEV (reference sequence). The CDR3 spans 15 residues. V gave up 3 bases and J gave up 3 bases, with 15 bases separating them. In DNA, the CDR3 is TGTGCCAGCAGTTTGGGGCGTGAGAATGGCTACGAGCAGTACTTC. Its protein is CASSLGRENGYEQYF.

V gene TRBV2 combines with J gene TRBJ1-2; no definite D call. This CDR3 comprises 13 residues. V gave up 4 bases and J gave up 3 bases, with 9 bases separating them. Germline V gene sequence: CDR1 SNHLY, CDR2 FYNNEI. CDR3 bases: TGTGCCAGCAGTGGACTGTCTTACTATGGCTACACCTTC. Protein product: CASSGLSYYGYTF.